This passage covers 16 T cell receptor beta chains from one sample sequenced in a study of T cell changes during pregnancy in multiple sclerosis (dated by TCRdb to between 2017 and 2020). Library generation was performed with the immunoSEQ multiplex PCR assay. Imported from immuneACCESS, the table was reduced by TCRdb to in-frame sequences with V and J called. These copies leave out some clones; in studies compared against another copy, an unresolved V gene accounts for under half, and the cause of the remainder is not known. The sample table shows approximately 130,000 clones, and roughly 97% are seen once. The ten largest clonotypes hold over 0.35% of the sample. This specimen was peripheral blood, taken after pregnancy. The receptors were gathered from a female donor with multiple sclerosis, enrolled in a pregnancy study.

CDR3 sequence reads: CASSVRGGSRRAFF. Written as DNA, the CDR3 is TGTGCCAGCAGTGTTAGAGGGGGCTCACGGCGAGCTTTCTTT. V is TRBV2 and J is TRBJ1-1; 7 nucleotides line up with TRBD1. V gave up 4 bases and J gave up 10 bases; unmatched junction bases: 12. CDR3 length equals 14 residues. Germline-derived CDR1 and CDR2 are SNHLY and FYNNEI.

This chain connects TRBV6-6 to TRBJ2-1; 7 nucleotides align to TRBD2. The V segment lost 5 bases and the J segment 10 bases; nucleotides outside the gene matches: 8. This CDR3 has 13 residues. CDR1 MNHNY and CDR2 SVGAGI come from the germline V gene (reference sequence). This CDR3 reads CASSTSGTNEQFF. The CDR3 nucleotides are TGTGCCAGCAGTACATCCGGGACTAACGAGCAGTTCTTC.

This clone was found once. This chain uses TRBV27 with TRBJ2-4; D is perhaps TRBD2 (5 bases). CDR1 is MNHEY, CDR2 SMNVEV, per germline (reference sequence). This CDR3 is 15 amino acids long. Trimming pared 3 bases from V and 0 bases from J, leaving 9 bases between. The CDR3 nucleotides are TGTGCCAGCAGTTTGGCCGGGATAGCCAAAAACATTCAGTACTTC. It translates to CASSLAGIAKNIQYF.

The chain uses TRBV30 and TRBJ1-2; weak D call: TRBD1 (5 bases). The V gene's germline CDR1 is GTSNPN and CDR2 SVGIG (reference sequence). The CDR3 spans 13 residues. V was cut by 2 bases and J by 8 bases, with 15 bases left in between. The CDR3 nucleotides read TGTGCCTGGAGTTCCCAAGGGGTATTGGGCTACACCTTC. Its translation is CAWSSQGVLGYTF. Full variable domain (missing parts from reference TRBV30 and TRBJ1-2): SQTIHQWPATLVQPVGSPLSLECTVEGTSNPNLYWYRQAAGRGLQLLFYSVGIGQISSEVPQNLSASRPQDRQFILSSKKLLLSDSGFYLCAWSSQGVLGYTFGSGTRLTVV.

The V and J genes are TRBV11-2 and TRBJ2-7, with D possibly matching TRBD1 (5 bases). This CDR3 comprises 15 residues. Trimming stripped 2 bases from V and 2 bases from J, with 13 bases between. Germline values: CDR1 SGHAT, CDR2 FQNNGV. CDR3 amino acids: CASSLLWGQTYEQYF. The CDR3 nucleotides read TGTGCCAGCAGCTTATTATGGGGCCAAACCTACGAGCAGTACTTC. Looking up the rest from reference TRBV11-2 and TRBJ2-7 gives the full variable domain: EAGVAQSPRYKIIEKRQSVAFWCNPISGHATLYWYQQILGQGPKLLIQFQNNGVVDDSQLPKDRFSAERLKGVDSTLKIQPAKLEDSAVYLCASSLLWGQTYEQYFGPGTRLTVT.

The DNA for the CDR3 is TGTGCCAGCAGCCCCCCCAGGGGGAGGCCGGCCTACGAGCAGTACTTC. Translated, it gives CASSPPRGRPAYEQYF. The chain couples TRBV11-3 to TRBJ2-7; tentatively, D is TRBD1 (7 bases). Trimming removed 5 bases from V and 2 bases from J, with 19 bases in between. The CDR3 totals 16 residues. In germline, CDR1 is SGHNT, CDR2 YENEEA.

This chain links TRBV5-4 with TRBJ2-7; 7 bases line up with TRBD2. Germline assignment: CDR1 SGHNT and CDR2 YYREEE (reference sequence). The CDR3 has 14 amino acids. Trimming took 3 bases from V and 3 from J; bases not matched to a gene: 6. The CDR3 coding sequence is TGTGCCAGCAGCTCCTCTAGCGGTGGCTACGAGCAGTACTTC. This codes for CASSSSSGGYEQYF.

The rearrangement links TRBV15 to TRBJ2-3; TRBD2 matches 10 bases. CDR1 is LNHNV and CDR2 is YYDKDF in the germline V gene (reference sequence). V was pared by 2 bases and J by 1 base, with 15 bases of the junction left unmatched. CDR3 length: 20 residues. The CDR3 coding sequence is TGTGCCACCAGCAGATCGCGAGGATCTAGCGGGAGTCTCGGCACAGATACGCAGTATTTT. This gives the protein CATSRSRGSSGSLGTDTQYF.

The gene calls are TRBV5-4 and TRBJ2-1; D call uncertain. The CDR3 consists of 13 residues. Trimming pared 0 bases from V and 5 bases from J, leaving 6 bases between. Germline V gene data show CDR1 as SGHNT and CDR2 as YYREEE (reference sequence). The CDR3 is CASSLDFDNEQFF. In DNA, the CDR3 is TGTGCCAGCAGCTTGGATTTCGACAATGAGCAGTTCTTC.

This chain links TRBV19 with TRBJ1-4; a possible D gene is TRBD1 (5 bases). Trimming shortened V by 11 bases and J by 7 bases, and 26 bases separated the two germline ends. Germline V gives CDR1 LNHDA, CDR2 SQIVND (reference sequence). The CDR3 covers 16 residues. The CDR3 sequence: CASKRGPETVGEKLFF. DNA for the CDR3: TGTGCCTCCAAAAGGGGCCCTGAAACGGTTGGTGAAAAACTGTTTTTT.

The chain links TRBV6-5 to TRBJ1-1; the D gene is possibly TRBD1 (6 bases). This CDR3 is built from 15 residues. From germline, CDR1 is MNHEY and CDR2 SVGAGI. V was shortened by 6 bases and J by 2 bases, with 16 bases between the two germline ends. As DNA, the CDR3 is TGTGCCAGCAGCCCTAGGGGGGGGAAAAACACTGAAGCTTTCTTT. Its translation: CASSPRGGKNTEAFF.

V is TRBV9 and J is TRBJ1-2; possibly TRBD1 for D (6 bases). The V end was cut by 0 bases, the J end by 4 bases, with 10 bases between. The germline gives CDR1 SGDLS, CDR2 YYNGEE. The CDR3 loop spans 14 amino acids. CDR3 amino acids: CASSVAGGSYGYTF. Here the CDR3 DNA reads TGTGCCAGCAGCGTAGCGGGGGGCAGCTATGGCTACACCTTC. The variable domain in full, completed from reference TRBV9 and TRBJ1-2, reads DSGVTQTPKHLITATGQRVTLRCSPRSGDLSVYWYQQSLDQGLQFLIQYYNGEERAKGNILERFSAQQFPDLHSELNLSSLELGDSALYFCASSVAGGSYGYTFGSGTRLTVV.

The rearrangement uses TRBV5-1 and TRBJ1-1, with 10 bases fitting TRBD1. The germline V gene has CDR1 SGHRS and CDR2 YFSETQ. This CDR3 region has 15 residues. Germline trimming cut 4 bases from V and 3 bases from J; bases unmatched to any gene: 6. The CDR3 loop is CASSLGQGWHTEAFF. CDR3 coding DNA: TGCGCCAGCAGCCTGGGACAGGGGTGGCACACTGAAGCTTTCTTT.

For this clone: Different DNA sequences within this sample yield the same CDR3. The rearrangement joins TRBV5-1 to TRBJ2-6; D is perhaps TRBD1 (6 bases). This CDR3 spans 16 amino acids. V was clipped by 0 bases and J by 0 bases, with 7 bases between them. Germline loops: CDR1 SGHRS, CDR2 YFSETQ. The CDR3 protein is CASSLEGGSGANVLTF. CDR3 DNA: TGCGCCAGCAGCTTGGAAGGGGGCTCTGGGGCCAACGTCCTGACTTTC. Variable domain in full (rest from reference TRBV5-1 and TRBJ2-6): KAGVTQTPRYLIKTRGQQVTLSCSPISGHRSVSWYQQTPGQGLQFLFEYFSETQRNKGNFPGRFSGRQFSNSRSEMNVSTLELGDSALYLCASSLEGGSGANVLTFGAGSRLTVL.

The chain joins TRBV2 to TRBJ2-1; 11 bases line up with TRBD2. After removal of 11 bases from V and 9 bases from J, the junction contained 12 bases not matched to a gene. CDR1 is SNHLY, CDR2 FYNNEI, per germline. This CDR3 has 14 residues. DNA of the CDR3: TGTGCCCAGGGCCTAGCGGGAGGTCGGGGTGAGCAGTTCTTC. Translating it yields CAQGLAGGRGEQFF.

The chain employs TRBV10-3 and TRBJ1-1; 7 nucleotides align to TRBD1. This CDR3 has 15 amino acids. V lost 6 bases, J lost 6 bases, and 13 bases stayed unmatched. Germline V CDR1 and CDR2: ENHRY, SYGVKD. The CDR3 coding sequence is TGTGCCATCAGGGCGGACAGGCGGGGAAGCGCTGAAGCTTTCTTT. This codes for CAIRADRRGSAEAFF.